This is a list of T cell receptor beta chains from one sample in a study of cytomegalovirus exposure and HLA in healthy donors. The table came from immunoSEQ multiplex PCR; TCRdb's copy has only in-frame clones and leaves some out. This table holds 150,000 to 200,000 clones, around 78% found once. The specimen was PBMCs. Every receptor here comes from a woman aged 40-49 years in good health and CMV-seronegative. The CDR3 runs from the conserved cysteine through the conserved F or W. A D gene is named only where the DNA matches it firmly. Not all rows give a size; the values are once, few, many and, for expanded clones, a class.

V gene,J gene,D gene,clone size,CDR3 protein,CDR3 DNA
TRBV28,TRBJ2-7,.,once,CASSPRGRGREQYF,TGTGCCAGCAGTCCCCGGGGCAGGGGTCGCGAGCAGTACTTC
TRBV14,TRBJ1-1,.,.,CASSQGAGTEAFF,TGTGCCAGCAGCCAAGGGGCAGGCACTGAAGCTTTCTTT
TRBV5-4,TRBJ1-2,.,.,CASSSDTYGYTF,TGTGCCAGCAGCTCGGACACTTATGGCTACACCTTC
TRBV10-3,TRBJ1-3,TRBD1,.,CAISAGTDYGNTIYF,TGTGCCATCAGCGCCGGGACAGATTATGGAAACACCATATATTTT
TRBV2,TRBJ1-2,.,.,CASSEGQVGGYTF,TGTGCCAGCAGCGAGGGACAAGTCGGTGGCTACACCTTC
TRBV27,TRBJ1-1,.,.,CASSPGDNTEAFF,TGTGCCAGCAGTCCCGGAGACAACACTGAAGCTTTCTTT
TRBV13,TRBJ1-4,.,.,CASTVGGGEKLFF,TGTGCCAGCACCGTCGGTGGGGGGGAAAAACTGTTTTTT
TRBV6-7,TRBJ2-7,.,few,CASTKIQGRASYEQYF,TGTGCCAGCACCAAAATACAGGGACGAGCGTCCTACGAGCAGTACTTC
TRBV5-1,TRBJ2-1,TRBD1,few,CASSLTGDGEQFF,TGCGCCAGCAGCTTGACAGGGGACGGTGAGCAGTTCTTC
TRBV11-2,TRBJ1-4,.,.,CASSTDLVGEKLFF,TGTGCCAGCAGTACAGATCTGGTTGGTGAAAAACTGTTTTTT
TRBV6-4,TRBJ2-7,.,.,CAKGERVTSSYEQYF,TGTGCCAAGGGAGAGCGGGTTACGAGCTCCTACGAGCAGTACTTC
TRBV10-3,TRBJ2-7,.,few,CAIKMQASSYEQYF,TGTGCCATCAAGATGCAGGCGAGCTCCTACGAGCAGTACTTC
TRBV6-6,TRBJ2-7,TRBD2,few,CASRAPGSGGYEQYF,TGTGCCAGCAGGGCCCCGGGTAGCGGGGGCTACGAGCAGTACTTC
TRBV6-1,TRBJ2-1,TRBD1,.,CASSEIGTVNEQFF,TGTGCCAGCAGTGAAATTGGGACAGTCAATGAGCAGTTCTTC
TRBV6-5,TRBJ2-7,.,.,CARTDIYEQYF,TGTGCCAGGACGGACATATACGAGCAGTACTTC
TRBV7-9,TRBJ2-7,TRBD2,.,CASSSRTSGSEQYF,TGTGCCAGCAGCTCCCGGACTAGCGGGAGCGAGCAGTACTTC
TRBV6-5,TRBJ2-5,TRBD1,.,CASSQGDRSQETQYF,TGTGCCAGCAGTCAGGGGGACAGGTCCCAAGAGACCCAGTACTTC
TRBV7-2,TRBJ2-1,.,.,CASSLQGVDEQFF,TGTGCCAGCAGCTTACAGGGTGTTGATGAGCAGTTCTTC
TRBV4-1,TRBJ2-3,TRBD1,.,CASSLQGATDTQYF,TGCGCCAGCAGCCTACAGGGGGCCACAGATACGCAGTATTTT
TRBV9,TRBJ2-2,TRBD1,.,CASSVRDRNTGELFF,TGTGCCAGCAGTGTCCGGGACAGAAACACCGGGGAGCTGTTTTTT
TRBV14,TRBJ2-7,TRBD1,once,CASSQQQGARIEQYF,TGTGCCAGCAGCCAGCAACAGGGGGCGCGGATCGAGCAGTACTTC
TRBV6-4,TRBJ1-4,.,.,CASSAFIEEEEEKLFF,TGTGCCAGCAGTGCCTTCATAGAGGAGGAAGAGGAAAAACTGTTTTTT
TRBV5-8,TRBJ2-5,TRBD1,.,CASSLAGGWREAQYF,TGTGCCAGCAGCTTGGCAGGGGGCTGGAGGGAGGCCCAGTACTTC
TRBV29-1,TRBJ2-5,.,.,CSARSPQETQYF,TGCAGCGCCCGGTCCCCCCAAGAGACCCAGTACTTC
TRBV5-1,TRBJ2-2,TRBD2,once,CASRRDISGRTFTGELFF,TGCGCCAGCAGGCGGGATATTAGCGGGAGGACATTCACCGGGGAGCTGTTTTTT
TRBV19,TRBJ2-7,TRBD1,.,CASSTLTGKTYEQYF,TGTGCCAGTAGTACCCTGACAGGGAAGACCTACGAGCAGTACTTC
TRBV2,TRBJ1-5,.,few,CASSEEGGRQPQHF,TGTGCCAGCAGTGAGGAGGGTGGCCGGCAGCCCCAGCATTTT
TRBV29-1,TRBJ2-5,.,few,CSVESAQETQYF,TGCAGCGTTGAAAGCGCACAAGAGACCCAGTACTTC
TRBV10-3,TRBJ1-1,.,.,CAISESSGVNTEAFF,TGTGCCATCAGTGAGTCAAGCGGGGTGAACACTGAAGCTTTCTTT
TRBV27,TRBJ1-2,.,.,CASSPTENYGYTF,TGTGCCAGCAGCCCGACAGAGAACTATGGCTACACCTTC
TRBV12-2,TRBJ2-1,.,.,CASRFKGPPFGNEQFF,TGTGCAAGTCGCTTTAAGGGGCCCCCGTTTGGCAATGAGCAGTTCTTC
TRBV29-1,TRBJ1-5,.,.,CSVLQGSNQPQHF,TGCAGCGTGCTCCAGGGAAGCAATCAGCCCCAGCATTTT
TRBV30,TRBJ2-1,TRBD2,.,CAASGRSGNEQFF,TGTGCTGCTAGCGGGAGATCGGGCAATGAGCAGTTCTTC
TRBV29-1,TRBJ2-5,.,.,CSVEDGEGYGEAQYF,TGCAGCGTTGAAGATGGTGAGGGGTATGGGGAGGCCCAGTACTTC
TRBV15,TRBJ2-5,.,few,CATSTRQETQYF,TGTGCCACCTCAACTAGACAAGAGACCCAGTACTTC
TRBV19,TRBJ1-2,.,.,CASNRVGRGYTF,TGTGCCAGTAACAGGGTCGGGCGTGGCTACACCTTC
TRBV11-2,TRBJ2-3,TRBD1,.,CASSLDRGRDTQYF,TGTGCCAGCAGCCTCGACAGGGGGAGGGATACGCAGTATTTT
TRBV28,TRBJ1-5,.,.,CASTMGGSSQPQHF,TGTGCCAGCACTATGGGGGGGTCGAGTCAGCCCCAGCATTTT
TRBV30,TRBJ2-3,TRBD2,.,CAWSSGRGTDTQYF,TGTGCCTGGAGTAGCGGGAGAGGCACAGATACGCAGTATTTT
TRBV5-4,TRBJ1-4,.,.,CASSLQGGDEKLFF,TGTGCCAGCAGCTTGCAGGGAGGGGATGAAAAACTGTTTTTT
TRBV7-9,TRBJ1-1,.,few,CASSLNVGGTEAFF,TGTGCCAGCAGCTTAAATGTAGGGGGCACTGAAGCTTTCTTT
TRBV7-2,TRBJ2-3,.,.,CASSLAPMPDTQYF,TGTGCCAGCAGCTTAGCGCCTATGCCAGATACGCAGTATTTT
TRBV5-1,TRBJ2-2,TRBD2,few,CASRRAGVTGELFF,TGCGCCAGCAGGAGAGCGGGAGTTACCGGGGAGCTGTTTTTT
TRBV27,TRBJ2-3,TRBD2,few,CASSYKASGRAGDTQYF,TGTGCCAGCAGTTATAAGGCTAGCGGGAGGGCCGGGGATACGCAGTATTTT
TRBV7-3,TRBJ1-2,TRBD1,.,CASSLLDRVDYGYTF,TGTGCCAGCAGCTTACTAGACAGGGTGGACTATGGCTACACCTTC
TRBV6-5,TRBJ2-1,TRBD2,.,CASSLSGGEQFF,TGTGCCAGCAGCTTAAGCGGGGGTGAGCAGTTCTTC